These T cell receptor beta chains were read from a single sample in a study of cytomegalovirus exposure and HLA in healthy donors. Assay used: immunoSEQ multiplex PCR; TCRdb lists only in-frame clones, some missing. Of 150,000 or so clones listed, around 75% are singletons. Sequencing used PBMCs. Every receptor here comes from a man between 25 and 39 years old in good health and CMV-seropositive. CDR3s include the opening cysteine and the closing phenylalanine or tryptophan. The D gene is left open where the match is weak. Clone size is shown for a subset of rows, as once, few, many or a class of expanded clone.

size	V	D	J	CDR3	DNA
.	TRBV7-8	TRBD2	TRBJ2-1	CASSSVPGLTQGYNEQFF	TGTGCCAGCAGCTCAGTCCCGGGACTAACGCAGGGATACAATGAGCAGTTCTTC
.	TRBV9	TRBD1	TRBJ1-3	CASSATGGAGGNTIYF	TGTGCCAGCAGCGCGACAGGGGGCGCCGGAGGAAACACCATATATTTT
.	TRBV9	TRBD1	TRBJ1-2	CASSVDSGQGNYGYTF	TGTGCCAGCAGCGTAGACTCGGGACAGGGTAACTATGGCTACACCTTC
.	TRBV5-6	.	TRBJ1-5	CASSLAAGGNQPQHF	TGTGCCAGCAGCTTGGCGGCAGGGGGCAATCAGCCCCAGCATTTT
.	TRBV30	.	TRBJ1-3	CAWRAGYSGNTIYF	TGTGCCTGGAGGGCAGGGTACTCTGGAAACACCATATATTTT
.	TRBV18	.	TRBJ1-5	CASSPLQGGEPQHF	TGTGCCAGCTCACCCCTTCAGGGAGGAGAGCCCCAGCATTTT
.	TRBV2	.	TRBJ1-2	CASSPEADSGYGYTF	TGTGCCAGCAGTCCTGAAGCGGACAGCGGCTATGGCTACACCTTC
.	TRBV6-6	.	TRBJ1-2	CASSPPGGVYTF	TGTGCCAGCAGTCCCCCGGGGGGGGTCTACACCTTC
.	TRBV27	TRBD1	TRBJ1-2	CASSGQGGGYTF	TGTGCCAGCAGCGGACAGGGGGGAGGCTACACCTTC
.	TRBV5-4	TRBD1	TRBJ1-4	CASSIYPPVGQGAANEKLFF	TGTGCCAGCAGCATATACCCCCCGGTGGGACAGGGGGCGGCCAATGAAAAACTGTTTTTT
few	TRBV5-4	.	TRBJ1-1	CASSLGSGAGTEAFF	TGTGCCAGCAGCTTGGGGTCAGGGGCTGGGACTGAAGCTTTCTTT
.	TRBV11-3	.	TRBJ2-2	CASSPDTGELFF	TGTGCCAGCAGCCCAGACACCGGGGAGCTGTTTTTT
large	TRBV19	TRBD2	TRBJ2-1	CASSIGTSGSRNEQFF	TGTGCCAGTAGCATCGGGACTAGCGGGAGTAGGAATGAGCAGTTCTTC
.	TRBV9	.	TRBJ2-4	CASSVGPGAKNIQYF	TGTGCCAGCAGCGTAGGGCCGGGGGCCAAAAACATTCAGTACTTC
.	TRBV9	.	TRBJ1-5	CASSGQGDGNQPQHF	TGTGCCAGCAGCGGGCAAGGGGATGGCAATCAGCCCCAGCATTTT
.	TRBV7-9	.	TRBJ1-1	CASSAGTLNTEAFF	TGTGCCAGCAGCGCGGGGACTTTGAACACTGAAGCTTTCTTT
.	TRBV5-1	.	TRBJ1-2	CASSLDRTHGYTF	TGCGCCAGCAGCCTAGACAGGACCCATGGCTACACCTTC
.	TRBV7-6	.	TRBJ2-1	CASSLGGIAQFF	TGTGCCAGCAGCTTAGGGGGCATCGCGCAGTTCTTC
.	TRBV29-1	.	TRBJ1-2	CSVGGSYGYTF	TGCAGCGTTGGCGGGTCCTATGGCTACACCTTC
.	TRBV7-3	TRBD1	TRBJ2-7	CASSRTGASEQYF	TGTGCCAGCTCCAGGACAGGGGCGAGCGAGCAGTACTTC
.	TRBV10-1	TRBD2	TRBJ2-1	CASSATSGINNEQFF	TGCGCCAGCAGTGCCACTAGCGGGATAAACAATGAGCAGTTCTTC
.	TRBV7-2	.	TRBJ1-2	CASSAGEWAAADGYTF	TGTGCCAGCAGCGCAGGGGAATGGGCGGCGGCGGATGGCTACACCTTC
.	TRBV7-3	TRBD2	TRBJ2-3	CASSLTGSGGYADTQYF	TGTGCCAGCAGCTTAACGGGGAGCGGGGGGTACGCAGATACGCAGTATTTT
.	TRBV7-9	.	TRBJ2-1	CASSLNRGPEQFF	TGTGCCAGCAGCTTGAATAGAGGGCCTGAGCAGTTCTTC
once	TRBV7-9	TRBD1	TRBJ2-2	CASSLDQGARTGELFF	TGTGCCAGCAGCTTAGACCAGGGGGCGAGGACCGGGGAGCTGTTTTTT
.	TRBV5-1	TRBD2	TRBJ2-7	CASSPSGTYEQYF	TGCGCCAGCAGCCCTAGCGGGACCTACGAGCAGTACTTC
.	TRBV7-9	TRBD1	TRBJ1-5	CASSFRGDSNQPQHF	TGTGCCAGCAGCTTCAGGGGGGATAGCAATCAGCCCCAGCATTTT
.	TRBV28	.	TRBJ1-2	CASSNPPPGGYTF	TGTGCCAGCAGTAACCCACCCCCGGGGGGCTACACCTTC
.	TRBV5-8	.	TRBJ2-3	CASSAPGYTDTQYF	TGTGCCAGCAGCGCCCCAGGGTACACAGATACGCAGTATTTT
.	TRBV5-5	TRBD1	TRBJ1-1	CASSLRADRGLRNTEAFF	TGTGCCAGCAGCTTGAGGGCCGACAGGGGGCTGAGGAACACTGAAGCTTTCTTT
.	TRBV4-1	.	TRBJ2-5	CASSQDDQGQETQYF	TGCGCCAGCAGCCAAGACGACCAGGGCCAAGAGACCCAGTACTTC
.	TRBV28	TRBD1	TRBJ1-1	CASSYWTGGRAFF	TGTGCCAGCAGTTATTGGACAGGGGGACGGGCTTTCTTT
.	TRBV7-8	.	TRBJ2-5	CASSLRFLTQGGRMGETQYF	TGTGCCAGCAGCTTACGGTTTCTTACACAGGGCGGGCGGATGGGAGAGACCCAGTACTTC
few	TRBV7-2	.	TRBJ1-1	CASSLGTPGTEAFF	TGTGCCAGCAGCTTAGGTACACCGGGGACTGAAGCTTTCTTT
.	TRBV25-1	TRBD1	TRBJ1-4	CASSVTGTGVNEKLFF	TGTGCCAGCAGTGTGACCGGGACAGGAGTTAATGAAAAACTGTTTTTT
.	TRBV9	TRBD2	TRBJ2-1	CASSPWASGGNEQFF	TGTGCCAGCAGCCCTTGGGCTAGCGGGGGAAATGAGCAGTTCTTC
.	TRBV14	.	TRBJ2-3	CASSQTGLAQYF	TGTGCCAGCAGCCAAACAGGGTTGGCGCAGTATTTT
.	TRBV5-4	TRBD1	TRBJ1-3	CARSLLTGVAGNTIYF	TGTGCCAGGAGCCTACTTACAGGGGTGGCTGGAAACACCATATATTTT
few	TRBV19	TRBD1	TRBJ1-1	CASSIRTGLNTEAFF	TGTGCCAGTAGTATTAGGACAGGGCTGAACACTGAAGCTTTCTTT
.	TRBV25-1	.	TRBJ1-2	CASSELTYGGTYGYTF	TGTGCCAGCAGTGAATTAACTTACGGAGGCACCTATGGCTACACCTTC
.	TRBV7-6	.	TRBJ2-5	CASSRPGNQETQYF	TGTGCCAGCAGCCGACCGGGAAACCAAGAGACCCAGTACTTC
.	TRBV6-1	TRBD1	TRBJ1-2	CASSCIDRAYGYTF	TGTGCCAGCAGTTGCATAGACAGGGCGTATGGCTACACCTTC
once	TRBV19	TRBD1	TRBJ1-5	CASTQDRVSNQPQHF	TGTGCCAGTACCCAAGACAGGGTAAGCAATCAGCCCCAGCATTTT
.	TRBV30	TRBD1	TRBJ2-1	CAWSGGTGGLNEQFF	TGTGCCTGGAGCGGAGGGACAGGGGGGCTTAATGAGCAGTTCTTC
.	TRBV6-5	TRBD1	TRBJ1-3	CASRPGTAGNTIYF	TGTGCCAGCAGGCCTGGGACAGCCGGAAACACCATATATTTT
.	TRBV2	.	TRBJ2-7	CASRQGTKEQYF	TGTGCCAGCCGCCAGGGGACGAAGGAGCAGTACTTC
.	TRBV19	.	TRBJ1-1	CASSMVGRGVMNTEAFF	TGTGCCAGTAGTATGGTAGGGCGGGGGGTGATGAACACTGAAGCTTTCTTT
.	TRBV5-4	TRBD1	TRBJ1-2	CASSLDRGRGYTF	TGTGCCAGCAGCTTGGACAGGGGGCGTGGCTACACCTTC
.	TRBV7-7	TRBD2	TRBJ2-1	CASSPGTSGGAYNEQFF	TGTGCCAGCAGCCCCGGGACTAGCGGGGGGGCCTACAATGAGCAGTTCTTC
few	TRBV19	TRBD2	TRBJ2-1	CASSIEGLGLAGHNEQFF	TGTGCCAGTAGTATAGAGGGGTTGGGACTAGCGGGTCACAATGAGCAGTTCTTC
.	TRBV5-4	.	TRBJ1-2	CAWQWAFEGYGYTF	TGTGCCTGGCAGTGGGCATTTGAGGGCTATGGCTACACCTTC
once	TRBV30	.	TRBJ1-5	CAWSARTVINQPQHF	TGTGCCTGGAGTGCCCGGACAGTGATTAATCAGCCCCAGCATTTT